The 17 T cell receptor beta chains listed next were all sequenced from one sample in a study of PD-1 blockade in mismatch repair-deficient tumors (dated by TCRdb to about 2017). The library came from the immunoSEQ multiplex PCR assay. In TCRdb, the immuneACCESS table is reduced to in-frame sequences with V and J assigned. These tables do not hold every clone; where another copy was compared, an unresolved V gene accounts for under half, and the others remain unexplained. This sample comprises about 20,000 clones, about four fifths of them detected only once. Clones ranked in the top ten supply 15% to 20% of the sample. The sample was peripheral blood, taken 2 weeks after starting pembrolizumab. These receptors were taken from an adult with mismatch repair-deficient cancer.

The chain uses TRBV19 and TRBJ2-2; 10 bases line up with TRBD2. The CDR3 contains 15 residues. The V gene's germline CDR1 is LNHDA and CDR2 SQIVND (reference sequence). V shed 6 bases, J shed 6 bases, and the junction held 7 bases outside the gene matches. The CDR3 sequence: CASSLTSGWSGELFF. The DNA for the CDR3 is TGTGCCAGTAGCCTGACTAGCGGGTGGTCCGGGGAGCTGTTTTTT.

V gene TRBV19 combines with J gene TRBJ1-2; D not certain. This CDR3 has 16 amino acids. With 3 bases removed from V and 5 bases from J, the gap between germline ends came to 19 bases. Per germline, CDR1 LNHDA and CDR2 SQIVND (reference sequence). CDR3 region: CASSMKLEWVEYGYTF. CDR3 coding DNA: TGTGCCAGTAGTATGAAACTTGAATGGGTTGAATATGGCTACACCTTC.

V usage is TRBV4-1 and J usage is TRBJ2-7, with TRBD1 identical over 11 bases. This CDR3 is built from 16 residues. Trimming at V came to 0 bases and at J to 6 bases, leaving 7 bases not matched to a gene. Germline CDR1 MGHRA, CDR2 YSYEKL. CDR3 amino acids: CASSQDPGTGGREQYF. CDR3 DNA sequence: TGCGCCAGCAGCCAAGATCCTGGGACAGGGGGGCGCGAGCAGTACTTC.

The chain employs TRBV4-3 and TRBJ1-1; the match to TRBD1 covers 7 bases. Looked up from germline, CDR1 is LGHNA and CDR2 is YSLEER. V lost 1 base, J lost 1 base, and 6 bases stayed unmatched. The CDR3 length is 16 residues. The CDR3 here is CASSQVLDRPNTEAFF. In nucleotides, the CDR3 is TGCGCCAGCAGCCAAGTTTTGGACAGGCCGAACACTGAAGCTTTCTTT.

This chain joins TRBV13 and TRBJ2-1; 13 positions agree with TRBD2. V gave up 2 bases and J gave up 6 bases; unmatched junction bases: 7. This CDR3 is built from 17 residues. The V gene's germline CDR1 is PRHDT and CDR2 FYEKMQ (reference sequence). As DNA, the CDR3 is TGTGCCAGCAGCTTATATCCCACTAGCGGGAGGGGCAATGAGCAGTTCTTC. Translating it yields CASSLYPTSGRGNEQFF.

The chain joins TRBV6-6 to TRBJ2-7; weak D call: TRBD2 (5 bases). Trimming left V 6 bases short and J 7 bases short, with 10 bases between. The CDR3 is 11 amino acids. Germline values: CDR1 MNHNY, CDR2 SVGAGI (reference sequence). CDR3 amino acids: CASSADWEQYF. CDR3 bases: TGTGCCAGCAGCGCGGACTGGGAGCAGTACTTC.

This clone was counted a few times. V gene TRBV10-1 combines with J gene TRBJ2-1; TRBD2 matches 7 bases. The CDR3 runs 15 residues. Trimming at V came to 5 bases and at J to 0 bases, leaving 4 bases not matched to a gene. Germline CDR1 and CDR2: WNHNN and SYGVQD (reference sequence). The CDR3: CASSPSGTSYNEQFF. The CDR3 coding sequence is TGCGCCAGCAGTCCCAGCGGGACCTCCTACAATGAGCAGTTCTTC.

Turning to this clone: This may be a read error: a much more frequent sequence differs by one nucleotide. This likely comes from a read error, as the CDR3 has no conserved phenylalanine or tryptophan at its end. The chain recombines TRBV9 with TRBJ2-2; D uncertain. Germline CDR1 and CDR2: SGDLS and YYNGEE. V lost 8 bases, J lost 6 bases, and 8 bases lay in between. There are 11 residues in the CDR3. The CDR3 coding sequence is TGTGCCAGTAGCCAGGCCGGGGAGCTGTTTCTT. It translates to CASSQAGELFL.

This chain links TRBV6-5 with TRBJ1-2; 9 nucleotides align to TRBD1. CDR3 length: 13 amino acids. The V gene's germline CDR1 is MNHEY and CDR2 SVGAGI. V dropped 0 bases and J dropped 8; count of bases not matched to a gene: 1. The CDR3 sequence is CASSYSTGGGYTF. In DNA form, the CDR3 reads TGTGCCAGCAGTTACTCGACAGGGGGAGGCTACACCTTC.

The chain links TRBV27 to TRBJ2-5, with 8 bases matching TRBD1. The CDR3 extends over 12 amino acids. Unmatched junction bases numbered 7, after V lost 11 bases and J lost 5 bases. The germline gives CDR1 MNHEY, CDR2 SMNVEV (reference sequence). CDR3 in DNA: TGTGCCTCTCAGGGGGCAGGGGAGACCCAGTACTTC. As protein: CASQGAGETQYF.

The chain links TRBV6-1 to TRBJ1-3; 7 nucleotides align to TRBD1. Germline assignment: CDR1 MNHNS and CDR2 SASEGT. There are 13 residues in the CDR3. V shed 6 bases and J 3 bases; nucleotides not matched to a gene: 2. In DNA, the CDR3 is TGTGCCAGCAGGAGGGGGCTTGGAAACACCATATATTTT. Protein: CASRRGLGNTIYF.

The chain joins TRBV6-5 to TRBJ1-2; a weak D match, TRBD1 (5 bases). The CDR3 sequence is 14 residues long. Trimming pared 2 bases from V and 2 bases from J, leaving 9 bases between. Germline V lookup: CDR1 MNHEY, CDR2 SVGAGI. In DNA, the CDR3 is TGTGCCAGCAGTTACAGGGGCCCCAACTATGGCTACACCTTC. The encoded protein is CASSYRGPNYGYTF.

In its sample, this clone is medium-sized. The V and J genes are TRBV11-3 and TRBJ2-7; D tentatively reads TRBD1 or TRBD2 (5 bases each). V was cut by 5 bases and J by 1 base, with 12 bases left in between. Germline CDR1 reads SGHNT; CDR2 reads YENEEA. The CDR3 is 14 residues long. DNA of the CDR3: TGTGCCAGCAGCACCGGGACGTATTCCTACGAGCAGTACTTC. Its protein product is CASSTGTYSYEQYF.

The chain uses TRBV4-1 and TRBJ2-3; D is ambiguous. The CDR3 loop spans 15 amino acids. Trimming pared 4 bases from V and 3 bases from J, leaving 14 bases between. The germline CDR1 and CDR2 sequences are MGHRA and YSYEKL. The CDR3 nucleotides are TGCGCCAGCAGCCCACGCTCGGGCAGAACAGATACGCAGTATTTT. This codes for CASSPRSGRTDTQYF.

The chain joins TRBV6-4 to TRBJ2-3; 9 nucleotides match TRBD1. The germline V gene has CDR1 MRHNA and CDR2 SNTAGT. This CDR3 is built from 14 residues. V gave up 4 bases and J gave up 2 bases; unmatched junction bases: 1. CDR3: CASSGTGDTDTQYF. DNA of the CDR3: TGTGCCAGCAGTGGGACAGGGGACACAGATACGCAGTATTTT.

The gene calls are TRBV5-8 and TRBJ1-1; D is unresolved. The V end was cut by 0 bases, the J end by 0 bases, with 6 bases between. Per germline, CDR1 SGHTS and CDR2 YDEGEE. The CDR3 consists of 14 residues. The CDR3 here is CASSLVELNTEAFF. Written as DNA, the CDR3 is TGTGCCAGCAGCTTGGTGGAGTTGAACACTGAAGCTTTCTTT.

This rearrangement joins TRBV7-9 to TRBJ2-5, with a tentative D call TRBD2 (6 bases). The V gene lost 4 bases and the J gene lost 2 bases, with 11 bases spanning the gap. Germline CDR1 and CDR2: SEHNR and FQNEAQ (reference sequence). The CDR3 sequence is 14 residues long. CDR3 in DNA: TGTGCCAGCAGCTCTTCCGGGAGTCAAGAGACCCAGTACTTC. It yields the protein CASSSSGSQETQYF.